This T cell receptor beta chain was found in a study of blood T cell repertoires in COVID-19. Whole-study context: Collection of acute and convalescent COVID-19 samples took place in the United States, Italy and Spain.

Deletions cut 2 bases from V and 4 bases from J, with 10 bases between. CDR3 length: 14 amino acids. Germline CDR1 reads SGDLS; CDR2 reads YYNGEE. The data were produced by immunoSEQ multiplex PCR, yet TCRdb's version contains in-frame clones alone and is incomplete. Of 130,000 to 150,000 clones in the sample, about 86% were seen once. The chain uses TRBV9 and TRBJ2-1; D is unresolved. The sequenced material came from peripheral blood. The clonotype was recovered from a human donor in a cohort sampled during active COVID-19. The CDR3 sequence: CASSVTAQYNEQFF. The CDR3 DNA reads TGTGCCAGCAGCGTCACAGCACAGTACAATGAGCAGTTCTTC.